This record covers a single T cell receptor beta chain. Per the authors' pipeline: Estimation of nucleated cell counts was performed using reference gene primer amplification. Using immunoSEQ multiplex PCR, the repertoire was profiled, and TCRdb retains in-frame clones only, with some absent. Clone size and the V and J calls come from that table; the DNA yielded D and trimming. The profile shows more than 110,000 clones, around nine tenths of them singletons. The data derive from a study of blood T cell repertoires in COVID-19. Study in general: Italy, Spain and the United States were the sources of the convalescent and acute COVID-19 samples. In each case, the material was cDNA or gDNA derived from T cells, B-cell-depleted T cells, or PBMCs.

This CDR3 contains 21 residues. CDR1 is MNHEY, CDR2 SVGEGT, per germline. V lost 2 bases, J lost 0 bases, and 29 bases lay in between. The TCR originated in a woman aged 40-49 years with acute or convalescent COVID-19. The V call is TRBV6-2 or TRBV6-3, the J call TRBJ2-7, with a tentative D call TRBD2 (5 bases). Sequencing input: peripheral blood. The CDR3 reads CASSYGYPFSRRSKYSYEQYF. The DNA for the CDR3 is TGTGCCAGCAGTTACGGATATCCCTTTAGTCGGAGGTCCAAATACTCCTACGAGCAGTACTTC.